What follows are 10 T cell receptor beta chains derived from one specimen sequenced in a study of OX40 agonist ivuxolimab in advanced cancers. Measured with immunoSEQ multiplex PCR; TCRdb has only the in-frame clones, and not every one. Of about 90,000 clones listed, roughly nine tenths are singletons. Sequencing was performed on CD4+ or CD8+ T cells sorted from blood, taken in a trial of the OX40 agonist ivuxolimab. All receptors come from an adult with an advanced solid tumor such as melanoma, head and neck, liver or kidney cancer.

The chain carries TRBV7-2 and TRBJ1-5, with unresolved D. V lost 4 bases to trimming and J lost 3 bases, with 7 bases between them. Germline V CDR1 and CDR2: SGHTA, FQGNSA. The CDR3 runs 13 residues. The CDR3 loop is CASSSYNNQPQHF. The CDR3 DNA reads TGTGCCAGCAGCTCGTATAACAATCAGCCCCAGCATTTT.

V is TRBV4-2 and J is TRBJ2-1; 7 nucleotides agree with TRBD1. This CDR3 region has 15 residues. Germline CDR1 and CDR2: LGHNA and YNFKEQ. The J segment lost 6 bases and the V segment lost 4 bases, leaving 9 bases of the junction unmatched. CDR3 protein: CASSLQGFGANEQFF. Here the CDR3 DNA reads TGTGCCAGCAGCCTACAGGGGTTTGGTGCCAATGAGCAGTTCTTC.

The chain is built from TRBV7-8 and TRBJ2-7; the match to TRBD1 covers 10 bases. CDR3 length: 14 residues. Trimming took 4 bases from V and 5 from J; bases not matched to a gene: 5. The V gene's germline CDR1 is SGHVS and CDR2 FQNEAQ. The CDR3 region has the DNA TGTGCCAGCAGCTACGGGACAGGGGCGAACGAGCAGTACTTC. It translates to CASSYGTGANEQYF.

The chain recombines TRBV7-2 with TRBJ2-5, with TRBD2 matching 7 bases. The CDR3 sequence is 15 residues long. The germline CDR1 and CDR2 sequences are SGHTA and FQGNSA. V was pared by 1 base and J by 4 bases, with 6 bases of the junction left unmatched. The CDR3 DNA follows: TGTGCCAGCAGCTTAGGAGGGGACTATCGAGAGACCCAGTACTTC. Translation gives CASSLGGDYRETQYF. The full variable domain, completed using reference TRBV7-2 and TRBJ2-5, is GAGVSQSPSNKVTEKGKDVELRCDPISGHTALYWYRQSLGQGLEFLIYFQGNSAPDKSGLPSDRFSAERTGGSVSTLTIQRTQQEDSAVYLCASSLGGDYRETQYFGPGTRLLVL.

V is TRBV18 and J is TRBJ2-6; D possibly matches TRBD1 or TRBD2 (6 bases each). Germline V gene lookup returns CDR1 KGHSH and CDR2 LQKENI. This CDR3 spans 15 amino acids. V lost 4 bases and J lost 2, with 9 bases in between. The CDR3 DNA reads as TGTGCCAGCTCACTCGGGGGCGCTGGGGCCAACGTCCTGACTTTC. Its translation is CASSLGGAGANVLTF.

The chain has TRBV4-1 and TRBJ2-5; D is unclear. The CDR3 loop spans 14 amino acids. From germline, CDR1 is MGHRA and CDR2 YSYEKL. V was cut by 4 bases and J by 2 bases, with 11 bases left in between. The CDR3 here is CASSPNINQETQYF. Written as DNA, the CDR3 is TGCGCCAGCAGCCCCAATATAAATCAAGAGACCCAGTACTTC.

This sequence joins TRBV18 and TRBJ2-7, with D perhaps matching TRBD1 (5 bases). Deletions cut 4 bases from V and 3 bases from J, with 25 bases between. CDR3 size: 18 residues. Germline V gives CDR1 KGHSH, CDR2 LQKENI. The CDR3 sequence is CASSQSQVGSVGGYEQYF. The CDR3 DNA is TGTGCCAGCTCACAGTCACAGGTAGGGTCCGTTGGTGGCTACGAGCAGTACTTC.

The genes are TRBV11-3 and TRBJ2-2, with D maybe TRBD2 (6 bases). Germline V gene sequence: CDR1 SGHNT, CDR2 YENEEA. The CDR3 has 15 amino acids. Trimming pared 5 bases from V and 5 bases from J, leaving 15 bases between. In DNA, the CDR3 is TGTGCCAGCAGCCCTAAGGCGGGATCAACCGGGGAGCTGTTTTTT. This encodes CASSPKAGSTGELFF.

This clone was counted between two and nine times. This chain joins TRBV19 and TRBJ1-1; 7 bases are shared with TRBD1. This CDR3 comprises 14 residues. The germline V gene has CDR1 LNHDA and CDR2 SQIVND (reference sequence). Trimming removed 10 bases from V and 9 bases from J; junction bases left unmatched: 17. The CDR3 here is CATVFDGGRGQAFF. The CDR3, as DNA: TGTGCCACCGTTTTCGACGGCGGAAGGGGGCAAGCTTTCTTT.

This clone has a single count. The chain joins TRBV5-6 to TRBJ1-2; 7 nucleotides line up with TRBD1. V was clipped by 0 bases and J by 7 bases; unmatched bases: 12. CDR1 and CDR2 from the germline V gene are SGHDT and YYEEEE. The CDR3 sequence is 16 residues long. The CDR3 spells CASSLGKGAVFSGYTF. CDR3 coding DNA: TGTGCCAGCAGCTTGGGAAAGGGGGCCGTGTTCAGTGGCTACACCTTC.